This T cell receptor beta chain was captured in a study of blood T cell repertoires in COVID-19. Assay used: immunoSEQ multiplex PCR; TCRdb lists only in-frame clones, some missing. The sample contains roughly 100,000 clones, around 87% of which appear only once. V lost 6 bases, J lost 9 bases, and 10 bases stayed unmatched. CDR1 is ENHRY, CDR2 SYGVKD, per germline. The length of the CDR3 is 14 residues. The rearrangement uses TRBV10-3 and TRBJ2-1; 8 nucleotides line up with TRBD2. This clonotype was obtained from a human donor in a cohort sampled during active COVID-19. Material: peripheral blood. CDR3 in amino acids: CAIRLDGGESEQFF. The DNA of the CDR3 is TGTGCCATCAGGCTTGACGGGGGGGAAAGTGAGCAGTTCTTC.